Listed below are T cell receptor beta chains from one sample, sequenced in a study of spatial heterogeneity in lung cancer. TCRdb called the 5' RACE reads again in MiXCR, with one record for every CDR3 protein. The data hold 25,000 to 30,000 distinct CDR3 sequences, with less than 9% observed a single time. Sequenced here: lung tumor tissue, sampled at surgery. The receptors stem from a male donor with early-stage non-small cell lung cancer. CDR3s leave out the opening cysteine and the closing phenylalanine or tryptophan. Clone size is not always given. Where it is, it says once, few, many or a class for expanded clones.

abundance: few
v_gene: TRBV20-1
j_gene: TRBJ2-1
CDR3aa: SASGTSGGRGF

abundance: many
v_gene: TRBV20-1
j_gene: TRBJ1-4
CDR3aa: SARDLGANEKLF

abundance: few
v_gene: TRBV7-2
j_gene: TRBJ2-7
CDR3aa: ASSPRSQGYEQY

abundance: many
v_gene: TRBV5-1
j_gene: TRBJ2-7
CDR3aa: ASSLGTGFYEQY

abundance: .
v_gene: TRBV11-2
j_gene: TRBJ2-3
CDR3aa: ASSLTAGGTDTQY

abundance: many
v_gene: TRBV28
j_gene: TRBJ2-3
CDR3aa: ASILAGSTDTQY

abundance: many
v_gene: TRBV7-7
j_gene: TRBJ2-3
CDR3aa: ASSERTGKGTDTQY

abundance: few
v_gene: TRBV6-1
j_gene: TRBJ2-7
CDR3aa: ATKRLAGGHEQY

abundance: .
v_gene: TRBV6-2/TRBV6-3
j_gene: TRBJ2-1
CDR3aa: ASSSSGGNEQF

abundance: many
v_gene: TRBV2
j_gene: TRBJ2-2
CDR3aa: ASKPQRGTGELF

abundance: many
v_gene: TRBV5-5
j_gene: TRBJ2-7
CDR3aa: ASSLEGGRSYEQY

abundance: few
v_gene: TRBV7-9
j_gene: TRBJ2-6
CDR3aa: ASSSLSGANVLT

abundance: .
v_gene: TRBV20-1
j_gene: TRBJ1-3
CDR3aa: SARRSVRQYSGNTIY

abundance: .
v_gene: TRBV20-1
j_gene: TRBJ1-5
CDR3aa: SARGSNQPQH

abundance: medium-sized
v_gene: TRBV6-6
j_gene: TRBJ1-1
CDR3aa: ASILNTEAF

abundance: .
v_gene: TRBV5-1
j_gene: TRBJ2-7
CDR3aa: ASSPDQATNLEQY

abundance: many
v_gene: TRBV7-2
j_gene: TRBJ1-1
CDR3aa: ASSFRNTEAF

abundance: .
v_gene: TRBV6-5
j_gene: TRBJ1-2
CDR3aa: ASSYTGEGGYT

abundance: few
v_gene: TRBV27
j_gene: TRBJ2-3
CDR3aa: ASSLYSGAADTQY

abundance: few
v_gene: TRBV11-3
j_gene: TRBJ2-2
CDR3aa: ASSLTGSGELF

abundance: few
v_gene: TRBV5-5
j_gene: TRBJ1-1
CDR3aa: ASSLDRGRTEAF

abundance: .
v_gene: TRBV3-2
j_gene: TRBJ1-3
CDR3aa: ASSQGGKTDSPSGNTIY

abundance: many
v_gene: TRBV5-1
j_gene: TRBJ1-1
CDR3aa: ASSLELVNTEAF

abundance: many
v_gene: TRBV12-3/TRBV12-4
j_gene: TRBJ2-1
CDR3aa: ASSPSGGLGNEQF

abundance: few
v_gene: TRBV10-3
j_gene: TRBJ2-3
CDR3aa: AISENLDTQY

abundance: many
v_gene: TRBV20-1
j_gene: TRBJ1-3
CDR3aa: SARRWGHTGNTIY

abundance: .
v_gene: TRBV7-2
j_gene: TRBJ1-1
CDR3aa: ASSLRATTNTEAF

abundance: many
v_gene: TRBV7-2
j_gene: TRBJ1-6
CDR3aa: ASSPDGNSPLH

abundance: medium-sized
v_gene: TRBV29-1
j_gene: TRBJ1-4
CDR3aa: SVIPNSGEKLF

abundance: many
v_gene: TRBV20-1
j_gene: TRBJ2-7
CDR3aa: SARDQGRFDEQY

abundance: many
v_gene: TRBV5-1
j_gene: TRBJ1-4
CDR3aa: ASSSGRRNEKLF

abundance: many
v_gene: TRBV10-2
j_gene: TRBJ2-1
CDR3aa: ASSGPLAGSYNEQF

abundance: many
v_gene: TRBV14
j_gene: TRBJ1-6
CDR3aa: ASSQAGNSPLH

abundance: many
v_gene: TRBV27
j_gene: TRBJ1-4
CDR3aa: ASSPTGTVGEKLF

abundance: .
v_gene: TRBV6-5
j_gene: TRBJ2-1
CDR3aa: ASSSPREGAGRQF

abundance: many
v_gene: TRBV20-1
j_gene: TRBJ2-3
CDR3aa: SARGSEWRGATTDTQY

abundance: many
v_gene: TRBV2
j_gene: TRBJ2-7
CDR3aa: ASSRGQIYEQY

abundance: few
v_gene: TRBV4-1
j_gene: TRBJ1-1
CDR3aa: ASSQDYRTRNTEAF